There are many counts of the clone carrying this TCR beta chain. Antigen unknown. TCR alpha and beta CDR3 regions were amplified from RNA using iRepertoire nested multiplex PCR. For one-step reverse transcription and amplification, about 90-400 ng of tissue mRNA or PBMC total RNA was used. TCRdb reanalysed the multiplex PCR reads using MiXCR and keeps one entry per CDR3 protein. This table has 100,000 to 150,000 distinct CDR3 sequences, 23% appearing once. These data are taken from a study of glioma-infiltrating T cells. The study, taken as a whole, reports: CDR3 overlap between tissue and blood was very small. Gliomas, especially low-grade, showed above-expected tissue-blood divergence; non-neoplastic patients showed below.

The sequencing input was glioma tissue, nonneoplastic brain tissue, or PBMCs (not recorded which). The origin of this receptor is a human donor with low-grade glioma or glioblastoma, undergoing nonglioma brain surgery, or in good health (not recorded which).

CDR3 in DNA: TGTGCCAGCAGCTTTCAACATGGGGTGGGCTACGAGCAGTACTTC. It translates to CASSFQHGVGYEQYF. This rearrangement joins TRBV7-6 to TRBJ2-7; unclear D gene. V was shortened by 3 bases and J by 3 bases, with 15 bases between the two germline ends. From germline, CDR1 is SGHVS and CDR2 FNYEAQ. CDR3 size: 15 residues.